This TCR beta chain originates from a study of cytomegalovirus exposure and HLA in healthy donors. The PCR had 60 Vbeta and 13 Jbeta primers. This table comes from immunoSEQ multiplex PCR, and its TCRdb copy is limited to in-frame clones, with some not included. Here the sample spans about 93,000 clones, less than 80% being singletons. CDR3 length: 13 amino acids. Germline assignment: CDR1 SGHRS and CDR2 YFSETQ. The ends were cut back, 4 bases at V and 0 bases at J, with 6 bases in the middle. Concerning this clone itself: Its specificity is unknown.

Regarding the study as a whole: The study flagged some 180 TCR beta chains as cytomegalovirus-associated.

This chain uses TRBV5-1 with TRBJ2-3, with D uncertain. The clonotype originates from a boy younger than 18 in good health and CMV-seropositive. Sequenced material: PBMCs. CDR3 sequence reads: CASSPSSTDTQYF. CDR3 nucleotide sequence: TGCGCCAGCAGCCCCTCTAGCACAGATACGCAGTATTTT. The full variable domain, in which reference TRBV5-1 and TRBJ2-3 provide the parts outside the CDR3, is KAGVTQTPRYLIKTRGQQVTLSCSPISGHRSVSWYQQTPGQGLQFLFEYFSETQRNKGNFPGRFSGRQFSNSRSEMNVSTLELGDSALYLCASSPSSTDTQYFGPGTRLTVL.